This entry lists 3 T cell receptor beta chains sequenced from one sample in a study of blood T cell repertoires in COVID-19. Only in-frame clones appear in the TCRdb table, and some are missing; sequencing was by immunoSEQ multiplex PCR. Here the sample spans more than 200,000 clones, about 80% being singletons. The sequenced sample consisted of peripheral blood. These receptors were taken from a woman of 80 years or more with active or convalescent COVID-19.

The gene calls are TRBV5-1 and TRBJ2-2; TRBD2 matches 10 bases. CDR1 is SGHRS, CDR2 YFSETQ, per germline. J was trimmed by 7 bases and V by 9 bases; bases with no gene match: 15. This CDR3 is built from 16 residues. The CDR3 here is CATRSAGGPESGELFF. For the CDR3, the DNA is TGCGCCACCCGCTCAGCGGGGGGGCCTGAGAGCGGGGAGCTGTTTTTT.

The J gene is TRBJ2-5, the V gene TRBV5-1; 9 bases match TRBD1. V lost 4 bases and J lost 3; bases outside the gene matches: 4. CDR3 length: 14 residues. Germline V lookup: CDR1 SGHRS, CDR2 YFSETQ. CDR3 region: CASSVGTGKETQYF. As DNA, the CDR3 is TGCGCCAGCAGCGTCGGGACAGGGAAAGAGACCCAGTACTTC.

This clone was counted at least ten times. The chain uses TRBV5-1 and TRBJ2-7, with 11 bases lining up with TRBD2. CDR1 is SGHRS, CDR2 YFSETQ, per germline. The CDR3 length is 14 residues. V shed 4 bases, J shed 6 bases, and the junction held 6 bases outside the gene matches. The DNA of the CDR3 is TGCGCCAGCAGCCCGACTAGCGGGAAGGTCGAGCAGTACTTC. Its protein is CASSPTSGKVEQYF. The full variable domain, rest sourced from reference TRBV5-1 and TRBJ2-7, is KAGVTQTPRYLIKTRGQQVTLSCSPISGHRSVSWYQQTPGQGLQFLFEYFSETQRNKGNFPGRFSGRQFSNSRSEMNVSTLELGDSALYLCASSPTSGKVEQYFGPGTRLTVT.